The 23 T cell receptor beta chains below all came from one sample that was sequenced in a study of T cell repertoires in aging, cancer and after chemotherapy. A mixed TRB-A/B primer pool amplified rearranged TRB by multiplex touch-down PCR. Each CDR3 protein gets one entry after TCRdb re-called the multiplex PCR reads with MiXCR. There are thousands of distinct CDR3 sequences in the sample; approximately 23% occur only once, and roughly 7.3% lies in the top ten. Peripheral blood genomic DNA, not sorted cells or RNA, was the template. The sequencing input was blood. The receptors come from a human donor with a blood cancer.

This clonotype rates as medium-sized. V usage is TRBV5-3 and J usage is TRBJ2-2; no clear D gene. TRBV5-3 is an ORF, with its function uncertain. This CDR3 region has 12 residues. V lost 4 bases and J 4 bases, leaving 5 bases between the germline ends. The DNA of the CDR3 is TGTGCCAGAAGCCACACCACCGGGGAGCTGTTTTTT. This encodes CARSHTTGELFF.

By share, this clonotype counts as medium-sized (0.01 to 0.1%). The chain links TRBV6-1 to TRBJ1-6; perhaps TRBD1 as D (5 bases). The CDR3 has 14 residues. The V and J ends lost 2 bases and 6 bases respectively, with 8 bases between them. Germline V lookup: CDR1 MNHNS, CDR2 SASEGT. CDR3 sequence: CASSESQGNSPLHF. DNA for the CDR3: TGTGCCAGCAGTGAAAGCCAGGGTAATTCACCCCTCCACTTT.

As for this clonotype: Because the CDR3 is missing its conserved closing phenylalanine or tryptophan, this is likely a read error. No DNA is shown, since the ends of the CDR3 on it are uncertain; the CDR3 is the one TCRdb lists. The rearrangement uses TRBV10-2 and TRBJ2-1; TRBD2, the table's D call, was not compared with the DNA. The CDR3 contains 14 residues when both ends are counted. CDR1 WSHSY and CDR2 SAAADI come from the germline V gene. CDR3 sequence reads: CASKQRGAYNELLL.

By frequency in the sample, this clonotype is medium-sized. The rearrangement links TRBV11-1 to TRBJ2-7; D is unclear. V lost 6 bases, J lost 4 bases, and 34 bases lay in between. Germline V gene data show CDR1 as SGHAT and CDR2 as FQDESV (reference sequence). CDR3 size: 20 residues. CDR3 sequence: CASSSAGYQPPTHNSYEQYF. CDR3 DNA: TGTGCCAGCAGTTCAGCAGGATACCAACCCCCAACTCATAACTCATACGAGCAGTACTTC. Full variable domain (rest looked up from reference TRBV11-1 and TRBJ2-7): EAEVAQSPRYKITEKSQAVAFWCDPISGHATLYWYRQILGQGPELLVQFQDESVVDDSQLPKDRFSAERLKGVDSTLKIQPAELGDSAMYLCASSSAGYQPPTHNSYEQYFGPGTRLTVT.

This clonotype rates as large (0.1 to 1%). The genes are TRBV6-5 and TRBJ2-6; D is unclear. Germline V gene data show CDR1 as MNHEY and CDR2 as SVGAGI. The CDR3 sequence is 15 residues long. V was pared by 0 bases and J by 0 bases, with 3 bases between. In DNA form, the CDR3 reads TGTGCCAGCAGTTACTCAAACTCTGGGGCCAACGTCCTGACTTTC. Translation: CASSYSNSGANVLTF.

The CDR3 DNA reads TGCGCCAGCAGTACGGGGGGCTCTGGGGCCAACGTCCTGACTTTC. This translates into CASSTGGSGANVLTF. V gene TRBV10-1 combines with J gene TRBJ2-6; 7 bases map to TRBD2. Per germline, CDR1 WNHNN and CDR2 SYGVQD (reference sequence). This CDR3 region has 15 residues. Germline trimming cut 5 bases from V and 0 bases from J; bases unmatched to any gene: 1.

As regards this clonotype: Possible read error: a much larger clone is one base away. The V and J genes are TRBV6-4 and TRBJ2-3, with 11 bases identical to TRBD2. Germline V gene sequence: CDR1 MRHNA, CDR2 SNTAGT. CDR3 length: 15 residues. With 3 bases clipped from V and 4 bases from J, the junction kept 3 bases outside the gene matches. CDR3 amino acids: CASSETSGGSDTQYF. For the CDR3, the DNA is TGTGCCAGCAGTGAAACTAGCGGGGGCTCAGATACGCAGTATTTT.

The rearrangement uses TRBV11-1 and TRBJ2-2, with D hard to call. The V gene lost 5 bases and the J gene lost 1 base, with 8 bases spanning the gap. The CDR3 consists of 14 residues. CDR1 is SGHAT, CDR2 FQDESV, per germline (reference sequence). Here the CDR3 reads CASSLLVNTGELFF. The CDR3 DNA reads TGTGCCAGCAGCCTTCTCGTGAACACCGGGGAGCTGTTTTTT.

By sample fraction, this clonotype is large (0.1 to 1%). The DNA of the CDR3 is TGTGCCAGCCGGGGACCACCCGAAGAGACCCAGTACTTC. It specifies CASRGPPEETQYF. V usage is TRBV6-5 and J usage is TRBJ2-5; the D call may be TRBD1 or TRBD2 (5 bases each). Germline CDR1 reads MNHEY; CDR2 reads SVGAGI. CDR3 size: 13 residues. The ends were cut back, 8 bases at V and 3 bases at J, with 13 bases in the middle.

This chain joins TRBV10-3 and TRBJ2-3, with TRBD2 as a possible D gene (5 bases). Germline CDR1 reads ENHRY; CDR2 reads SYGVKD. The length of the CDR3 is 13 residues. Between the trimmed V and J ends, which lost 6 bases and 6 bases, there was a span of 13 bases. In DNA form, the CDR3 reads TGTGCCATCAGCGAGGCTAGGAGGGATACGCAGTATTTT. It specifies CAISEARRDTQYF.

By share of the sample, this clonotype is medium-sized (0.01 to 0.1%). CDR3 coding DNA: TGTGCCGTCAAGATGGACAGAACCAACTATGGCTACACCTTC. This encodes CAVKMDRTNYGYTF. The chain has TRBV10-3 and TRBJ1-2, with a possible D match to TRBD1 (6 bases). V was shortened by 11 bases and J by 2 bases, with 18 bases between the two germline ends. CDR1 is ENHRY, CDR2 SYGVKD, per germline. CDR3 length: 14 residues.

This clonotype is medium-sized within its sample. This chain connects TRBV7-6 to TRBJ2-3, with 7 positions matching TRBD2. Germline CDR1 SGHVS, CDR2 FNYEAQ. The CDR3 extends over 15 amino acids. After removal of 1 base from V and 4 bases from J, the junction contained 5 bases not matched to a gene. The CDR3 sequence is CASSLVLADADTQYF. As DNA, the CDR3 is TGTGCCAGCAGCTTAGTTCTAGCGGATGCAGATACGCAGTATTTT.

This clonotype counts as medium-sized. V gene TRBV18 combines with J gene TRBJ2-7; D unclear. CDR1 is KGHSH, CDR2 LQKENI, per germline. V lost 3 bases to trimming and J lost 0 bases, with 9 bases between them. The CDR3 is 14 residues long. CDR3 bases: TGTGCCAGCTCACCTCAGTCCAGCTCCTACGAGCAGTACTTC. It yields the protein CASSPQSSSYEQYF.

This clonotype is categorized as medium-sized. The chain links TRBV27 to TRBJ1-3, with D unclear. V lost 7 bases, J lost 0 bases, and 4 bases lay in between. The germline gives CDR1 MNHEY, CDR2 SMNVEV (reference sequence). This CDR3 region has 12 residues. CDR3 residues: CASTGSGNTIYF. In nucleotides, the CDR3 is TGTGCCAGCACAGGCTCTGGAAACACCATATATTTT.

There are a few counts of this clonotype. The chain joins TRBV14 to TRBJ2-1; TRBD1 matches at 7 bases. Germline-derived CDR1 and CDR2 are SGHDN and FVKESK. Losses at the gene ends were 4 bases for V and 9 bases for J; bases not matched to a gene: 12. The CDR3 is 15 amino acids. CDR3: CASSPRTGSYREQFF. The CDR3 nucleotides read TGTGCCAGCAGCCCCAGGACAGGCTCTTATCGTGAGCAGTTCTTC. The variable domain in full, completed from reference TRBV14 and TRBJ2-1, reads EAGVTQFPSHSVIEKGQTVTLRCDPISGHDNLYWYRRVMGKEIKFLLHFVKESKQDESGMPNNRFLAERTGGTYSTLKVQPAELEDSGVYFCASSPRTGSYREQFFGPGTRLTVL.

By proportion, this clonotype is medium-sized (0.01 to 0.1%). The CDR3 DNA is TGCAGTGCTAGGCCCGGAGATACGCAGTATTTT. This codes for CSARPGDTQYF. V is TRBV20-1 and J is TRBJ2-3; no reliable D call. V lost 3 bases and J lost 5, with 6 bases in between. The CDR3 totals 11 residues. CDR1 and CDR2 from the germline V gene are DFQATT and SNEGSKA (reference sequence).

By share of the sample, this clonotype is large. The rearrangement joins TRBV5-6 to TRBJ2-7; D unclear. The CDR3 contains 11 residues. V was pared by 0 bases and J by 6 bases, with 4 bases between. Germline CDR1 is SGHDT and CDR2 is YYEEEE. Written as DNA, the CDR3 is TGTGCCAGCAGCTTGGCGAGCGAGCAGTACTTC. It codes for CASSLASEQYF.

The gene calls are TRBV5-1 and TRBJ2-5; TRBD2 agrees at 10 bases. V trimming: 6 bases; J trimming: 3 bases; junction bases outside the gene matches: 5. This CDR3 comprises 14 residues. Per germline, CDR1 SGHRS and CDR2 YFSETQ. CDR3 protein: CASTPGTSEETQYF. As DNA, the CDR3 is TGCGCCAGCACCCCGGGGACTAGCGAAGAGACCCAGTACTTC.

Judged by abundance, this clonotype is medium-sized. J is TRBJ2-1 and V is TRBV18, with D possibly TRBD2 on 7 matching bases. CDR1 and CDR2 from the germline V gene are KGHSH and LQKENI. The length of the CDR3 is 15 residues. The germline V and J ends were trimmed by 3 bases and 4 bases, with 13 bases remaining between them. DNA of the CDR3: TGTGCCAGCTCACCTCCGGGGGGCACATACAATGAGCAGTTCTTC. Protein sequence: CASSPPGGTYNEQFF.

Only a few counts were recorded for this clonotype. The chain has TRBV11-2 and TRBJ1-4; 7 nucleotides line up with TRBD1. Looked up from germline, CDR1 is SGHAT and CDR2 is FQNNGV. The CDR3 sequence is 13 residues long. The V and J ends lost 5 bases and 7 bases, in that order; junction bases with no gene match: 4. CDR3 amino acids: CASSHGTAEKLFF. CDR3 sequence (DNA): TGTGCCAGCAGCCACGGGACAGCTGAAAAACTGTTTTTT.

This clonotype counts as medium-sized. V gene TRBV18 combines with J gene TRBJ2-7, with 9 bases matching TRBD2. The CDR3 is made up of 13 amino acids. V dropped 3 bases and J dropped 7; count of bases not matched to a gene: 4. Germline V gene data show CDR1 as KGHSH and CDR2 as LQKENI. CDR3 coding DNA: TGTGCCAGCTCACCTCTAGCGGGGCAAGAGCAGTACTTC. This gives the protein CASSPLAGQEQYF.

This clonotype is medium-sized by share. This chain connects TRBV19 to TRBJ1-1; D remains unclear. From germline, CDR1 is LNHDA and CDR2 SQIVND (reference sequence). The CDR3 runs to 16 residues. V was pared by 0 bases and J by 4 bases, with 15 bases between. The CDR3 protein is CASSIEPGLVSTEAFF. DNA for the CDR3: TGTGCCAGTAGTATAGAACCGGGGTTGGTTTCCACTGAAGCTTTCTTT.

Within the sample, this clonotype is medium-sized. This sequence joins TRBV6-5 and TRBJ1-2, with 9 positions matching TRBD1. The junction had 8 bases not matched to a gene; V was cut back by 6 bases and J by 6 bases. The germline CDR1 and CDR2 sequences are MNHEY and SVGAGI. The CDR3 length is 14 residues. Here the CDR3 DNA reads TGTGCCAGCAGACGACTCACAGGGGGCCATGGCTACACCTTC. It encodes CASRRLTGGHGYTF.